This T cell receptor (beta chain) emerged from a study of pediatric ulcerative colitis. Data came from immunoSEQ multiplex PCR; TCRdb stores just in-frame clones and leaves some out. The sample has 30,000 or so clones; about 81% are singletons. During colonoscopy, one to two rectal pinch biopsies were collected. Material for sequencing was gut tissue. The sequence was collected from a boy younger than 18 with mild ulcerative colitis.

The CDR3 nucleotides read TGTGCCAGCAGCCCCAGGCTAGCAGAAGATACGCAGTATTTT. The encoded protein is CASSPRLAEDTQYF. The V call is TRBV7-3, the J call TRBJ2-3; possible D gene TRBD2, 5 bases. Germline V gene sequence: CDR1 SGHTA, CDR2 FQGTGA. Trimming shortened V by 5 bases and J by 5 bases, and 14 bases separated the two germline ends. The CDR3 has 14 residues.